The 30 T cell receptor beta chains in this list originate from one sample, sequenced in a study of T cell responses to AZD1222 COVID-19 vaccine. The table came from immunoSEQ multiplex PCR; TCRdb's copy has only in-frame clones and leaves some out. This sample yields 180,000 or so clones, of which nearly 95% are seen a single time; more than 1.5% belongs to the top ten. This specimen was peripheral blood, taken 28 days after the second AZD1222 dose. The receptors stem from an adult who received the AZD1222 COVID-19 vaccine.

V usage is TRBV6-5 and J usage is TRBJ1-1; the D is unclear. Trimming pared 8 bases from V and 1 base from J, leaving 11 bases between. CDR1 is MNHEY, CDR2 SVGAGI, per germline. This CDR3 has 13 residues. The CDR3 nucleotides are TGTGCCAGCTGCACGACGGGGAACACTGAAGCTTTCTTT. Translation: CASCTTGNTEAFF.

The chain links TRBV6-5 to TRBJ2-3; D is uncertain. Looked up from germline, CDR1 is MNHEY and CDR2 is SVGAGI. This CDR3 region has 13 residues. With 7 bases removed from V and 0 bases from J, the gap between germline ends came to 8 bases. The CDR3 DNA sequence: TGTGCCAGCAAACGTTCGAGCACAGATACGCAGTATTTT. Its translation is CASKRSSTDTQYF.

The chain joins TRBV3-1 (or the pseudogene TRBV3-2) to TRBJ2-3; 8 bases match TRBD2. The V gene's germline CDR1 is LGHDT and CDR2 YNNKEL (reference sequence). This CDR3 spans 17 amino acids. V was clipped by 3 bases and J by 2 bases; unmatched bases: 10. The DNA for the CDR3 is TGTGCCAGCAGCCATACTAGCGGAGGTAGCTTCACAGATACGCAGTATTTT. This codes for CASSHTSGGSFTDTQYF.

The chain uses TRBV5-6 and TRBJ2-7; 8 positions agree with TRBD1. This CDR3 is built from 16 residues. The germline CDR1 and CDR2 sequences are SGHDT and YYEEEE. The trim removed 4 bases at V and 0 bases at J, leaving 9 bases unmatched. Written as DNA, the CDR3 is TGTGCCAGCAGCCCGCCCAGGACAGGGAACTCCTACGAGCAGTACTTC. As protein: CASSPPRTGNSYEQYF.

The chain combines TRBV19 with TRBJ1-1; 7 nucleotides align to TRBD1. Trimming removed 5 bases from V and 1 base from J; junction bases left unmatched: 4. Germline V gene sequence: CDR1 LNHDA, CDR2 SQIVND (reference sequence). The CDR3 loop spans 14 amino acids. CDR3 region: CASSGDRSNTEAFF. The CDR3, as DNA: TGTGCCAGTAGTGGGGACAGATCGAACACTGAAGCTTTCTTT. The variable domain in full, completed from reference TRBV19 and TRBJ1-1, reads DGGITQSPKYLFRKEGQNVTLSCEQNLNHDAMYWYRQDPGQGLRLIYYSQIVNDFQKGDIAEGYSVSREKKESFPLTVTSAQKNPTAFYLCASSGDRSNTEAFFGQGTRLTVV.

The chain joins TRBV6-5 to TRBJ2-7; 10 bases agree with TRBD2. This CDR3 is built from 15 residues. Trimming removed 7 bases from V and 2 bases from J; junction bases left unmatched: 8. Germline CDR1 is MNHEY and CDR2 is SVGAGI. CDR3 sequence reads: CASKTRTSGTYEQYF. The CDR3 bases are TGTGCCAGCAAAACAAGGACTAGCGGAACCTACGAGCAGTACTTC.

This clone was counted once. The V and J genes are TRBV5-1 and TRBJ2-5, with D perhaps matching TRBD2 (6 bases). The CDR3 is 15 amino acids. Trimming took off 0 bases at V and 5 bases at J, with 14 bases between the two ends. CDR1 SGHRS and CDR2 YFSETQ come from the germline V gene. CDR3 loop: CASSLALGRGETQYF. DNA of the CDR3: TGCGCCAGCAGCTTGGCTCTAGGACGGGGGGAGACCCAGTACTTC.

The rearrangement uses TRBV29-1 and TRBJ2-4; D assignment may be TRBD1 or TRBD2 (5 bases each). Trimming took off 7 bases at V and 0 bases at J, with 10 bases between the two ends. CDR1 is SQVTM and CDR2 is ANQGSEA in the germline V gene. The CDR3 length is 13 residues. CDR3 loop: CSGRDGAKNIQYF. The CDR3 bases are TGCAGCGGCCGGGACGGAGCCAAAAACATTCAGTACTTC.

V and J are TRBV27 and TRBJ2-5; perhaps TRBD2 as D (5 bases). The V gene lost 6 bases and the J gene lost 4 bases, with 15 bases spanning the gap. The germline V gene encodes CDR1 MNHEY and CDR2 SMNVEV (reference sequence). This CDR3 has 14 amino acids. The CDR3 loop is CASRMNLRGETQYF. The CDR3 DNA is TGTGCCAGCAGGATGAACCTACGGGGAGAGACCCAGTACTTC.

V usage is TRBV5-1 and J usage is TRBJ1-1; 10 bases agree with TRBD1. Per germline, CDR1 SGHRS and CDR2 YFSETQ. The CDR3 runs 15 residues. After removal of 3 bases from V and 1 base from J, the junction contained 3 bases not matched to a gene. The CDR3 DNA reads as TGCGCCAGCAGCTCCTGGGACAGGGGGAACACTGAAGCTTTCTTT. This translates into CASSSWDRGNTEAFF.

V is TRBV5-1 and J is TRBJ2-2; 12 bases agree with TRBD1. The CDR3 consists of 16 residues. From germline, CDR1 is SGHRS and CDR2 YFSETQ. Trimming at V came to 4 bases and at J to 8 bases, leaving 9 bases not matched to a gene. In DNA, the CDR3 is TGCGCCAGCAGCCCGGCCGGGACAGGGGGCCGTGGGGAGCTGTTTTTT. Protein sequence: CASSPAGTGGRGELFF.

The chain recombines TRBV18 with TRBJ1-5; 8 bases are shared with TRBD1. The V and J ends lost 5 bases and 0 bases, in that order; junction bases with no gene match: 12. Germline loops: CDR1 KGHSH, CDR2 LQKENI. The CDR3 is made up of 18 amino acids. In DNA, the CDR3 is TGTGCCAGCTCAAGCCAGGGGGCGGGGGGCTATAGCAATCAGCCCCAGCATTTT. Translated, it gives CASSSQGAGGYSNQPQHF.

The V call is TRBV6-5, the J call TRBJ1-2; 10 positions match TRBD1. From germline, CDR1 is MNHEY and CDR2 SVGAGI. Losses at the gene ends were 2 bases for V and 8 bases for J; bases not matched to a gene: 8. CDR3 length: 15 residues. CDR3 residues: CASSYQQDRGRGYTF. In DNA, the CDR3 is TGTGCCAGCAGTTACCAACAAGACAGGGGGCGCGGCTACACCTTC.

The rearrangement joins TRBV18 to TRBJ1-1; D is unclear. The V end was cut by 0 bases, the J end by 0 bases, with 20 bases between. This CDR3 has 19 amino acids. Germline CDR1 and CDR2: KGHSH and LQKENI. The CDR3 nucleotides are TGTGCCAGCTCACCACCGCAGGCAGATTTGGGGTCGTTGAACACTGAAGCTTTCTTT. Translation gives CASSPPQADLGSLNTEAFF.

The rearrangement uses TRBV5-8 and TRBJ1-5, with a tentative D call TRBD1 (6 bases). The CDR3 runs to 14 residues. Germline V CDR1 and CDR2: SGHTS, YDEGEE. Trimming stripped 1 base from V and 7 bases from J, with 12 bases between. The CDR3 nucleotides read TGTGCCAGCAGCTTGATACAGGGCTGGCAGCCCCAGCATTTT. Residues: CASSLIQGWQPQHF.

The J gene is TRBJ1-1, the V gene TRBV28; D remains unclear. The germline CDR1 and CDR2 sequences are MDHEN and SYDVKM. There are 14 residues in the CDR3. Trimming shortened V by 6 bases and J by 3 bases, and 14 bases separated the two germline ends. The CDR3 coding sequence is TGTGCCAGCAGGTCCGGGCCCTGGGACACTGAAGCTTTCTTT. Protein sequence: CASRSGPWDTEAFF.

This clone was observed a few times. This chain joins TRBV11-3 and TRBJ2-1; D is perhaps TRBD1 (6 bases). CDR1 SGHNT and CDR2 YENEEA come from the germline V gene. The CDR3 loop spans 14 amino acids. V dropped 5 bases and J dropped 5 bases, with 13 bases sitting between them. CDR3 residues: CASSATTGHNEQFF. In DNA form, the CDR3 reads TGTGCCAGCAGCGCCACGACAGGCCACAATGAGCAGTTCTTC. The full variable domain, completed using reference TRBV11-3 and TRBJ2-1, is EAGVVQSPRYKIIEKKQPVAFWCNPISGHNTLYWYLQNLGQGPELLIRYENEEAVDDSQLPKDRFSAERLKGVDSTLKIQPAELGDSAVYLCASSATTGHNEQFFGPGTRLTVL.

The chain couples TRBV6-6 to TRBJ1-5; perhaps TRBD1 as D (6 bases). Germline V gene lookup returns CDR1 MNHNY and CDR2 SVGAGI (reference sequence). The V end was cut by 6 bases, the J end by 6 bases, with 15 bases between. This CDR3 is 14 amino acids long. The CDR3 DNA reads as TGTGCCAGCAGCCGCCCGGGGGCGTCTCAGCCCCAGCATTTT. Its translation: CASSRPGASQPQHF.

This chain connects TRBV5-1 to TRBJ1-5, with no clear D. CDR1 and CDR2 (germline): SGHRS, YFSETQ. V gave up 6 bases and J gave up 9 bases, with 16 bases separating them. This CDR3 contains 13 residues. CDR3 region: CASTRALRRPQHF. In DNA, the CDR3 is TGCGCCAGCACCCGAGCCCTTCGTAGGCCCCAGCATTTT.

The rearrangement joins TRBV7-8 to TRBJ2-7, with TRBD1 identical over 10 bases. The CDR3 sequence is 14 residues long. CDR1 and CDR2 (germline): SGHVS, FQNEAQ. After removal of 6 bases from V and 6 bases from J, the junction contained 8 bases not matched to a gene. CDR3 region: CASRRGTGDREQYF. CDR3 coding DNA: TGTGCCAGCAGGAGAGGGACAGGGGACCGCGAGCAGTACTTC.

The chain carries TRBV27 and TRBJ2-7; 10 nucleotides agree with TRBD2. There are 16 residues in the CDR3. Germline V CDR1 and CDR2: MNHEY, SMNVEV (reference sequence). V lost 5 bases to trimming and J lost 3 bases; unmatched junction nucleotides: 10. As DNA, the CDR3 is TGTGCCAGCAGTCGCACCGGGACTAGCGTGATCTACGAGCAGTACTTC. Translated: CASSRTGTSVIYEQYF.

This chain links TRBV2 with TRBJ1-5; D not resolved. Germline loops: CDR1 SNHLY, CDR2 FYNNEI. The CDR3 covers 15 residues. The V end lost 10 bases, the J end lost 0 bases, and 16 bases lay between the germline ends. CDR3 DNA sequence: TGTGCCACCCGAGCGGGCATTTATAGCAATCAGCCCCAGCATTTT. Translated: CATRAGIYSNQPQHF.

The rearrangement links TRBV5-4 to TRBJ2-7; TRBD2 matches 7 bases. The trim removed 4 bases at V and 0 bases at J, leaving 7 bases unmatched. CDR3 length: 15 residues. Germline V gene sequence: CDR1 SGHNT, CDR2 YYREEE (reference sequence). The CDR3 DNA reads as TGTGCCAGCAGCCCCTGGGGGGGGAGCTCCTACGAGCAGTACTTC. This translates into CASSPWGGSSYEQYF.

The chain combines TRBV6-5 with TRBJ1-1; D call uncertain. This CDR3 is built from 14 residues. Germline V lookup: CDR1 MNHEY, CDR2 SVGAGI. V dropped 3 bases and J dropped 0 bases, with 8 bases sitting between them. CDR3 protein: CASSYDEVNTEAFF. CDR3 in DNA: TGTGCCAGCAGTTATGATGAGGTGAACACTGAAGCTTTCTTT.

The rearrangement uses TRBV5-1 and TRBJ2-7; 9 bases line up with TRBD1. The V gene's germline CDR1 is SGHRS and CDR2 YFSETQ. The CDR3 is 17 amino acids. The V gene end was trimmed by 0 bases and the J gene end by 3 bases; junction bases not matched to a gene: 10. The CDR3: CASSLGLLGTGFYEQYF. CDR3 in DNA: TGCGCCAGCAGCTTGGGGCTTCTCGGGACAGGGTTCTACGAGCAGTACTTC.

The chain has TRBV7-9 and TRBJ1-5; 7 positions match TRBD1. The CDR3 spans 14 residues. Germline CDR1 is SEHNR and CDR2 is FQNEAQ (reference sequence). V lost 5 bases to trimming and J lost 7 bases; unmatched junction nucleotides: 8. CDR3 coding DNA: TGTGCCAGCAGCCCCGGGACAGTGCGACAGCCCCAGCATTTT. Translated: CASSPGTVRQPQHF.

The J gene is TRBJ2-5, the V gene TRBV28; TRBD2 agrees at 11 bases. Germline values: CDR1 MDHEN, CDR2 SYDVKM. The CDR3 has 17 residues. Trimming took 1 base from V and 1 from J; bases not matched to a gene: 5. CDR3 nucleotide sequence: TGTGCCAGCAGTTTATCTCTAGCGGGGGGAACCCAAGAGACCCAGTACTTC. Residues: CASSLSLAGGTQETQYF.

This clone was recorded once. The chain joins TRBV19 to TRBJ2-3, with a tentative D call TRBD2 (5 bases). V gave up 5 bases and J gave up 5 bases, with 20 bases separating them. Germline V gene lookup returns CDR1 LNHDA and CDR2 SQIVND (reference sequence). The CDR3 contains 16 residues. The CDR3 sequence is CASSFLSGSRGDTQYF. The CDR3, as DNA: TGTGCCAGTAGTTTTCTTTCTGGGAGTCGGGGAGATACGCAGTATTTT.

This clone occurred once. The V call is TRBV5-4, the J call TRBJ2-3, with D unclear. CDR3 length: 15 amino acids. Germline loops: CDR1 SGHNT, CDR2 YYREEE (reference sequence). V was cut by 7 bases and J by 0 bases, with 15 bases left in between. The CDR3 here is CASALATYSTDTQYF. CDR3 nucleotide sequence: TGTGCCAGCGCACTCGCAACATATAGCACAGATACGCAGTATTTT.

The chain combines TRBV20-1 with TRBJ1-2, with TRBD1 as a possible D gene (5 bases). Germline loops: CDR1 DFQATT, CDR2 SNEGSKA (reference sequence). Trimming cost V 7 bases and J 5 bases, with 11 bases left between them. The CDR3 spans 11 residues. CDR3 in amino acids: CSESGGYGYTF. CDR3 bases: TGCAGTGAGAGTGGGGGATATGGCTACACCTTC.